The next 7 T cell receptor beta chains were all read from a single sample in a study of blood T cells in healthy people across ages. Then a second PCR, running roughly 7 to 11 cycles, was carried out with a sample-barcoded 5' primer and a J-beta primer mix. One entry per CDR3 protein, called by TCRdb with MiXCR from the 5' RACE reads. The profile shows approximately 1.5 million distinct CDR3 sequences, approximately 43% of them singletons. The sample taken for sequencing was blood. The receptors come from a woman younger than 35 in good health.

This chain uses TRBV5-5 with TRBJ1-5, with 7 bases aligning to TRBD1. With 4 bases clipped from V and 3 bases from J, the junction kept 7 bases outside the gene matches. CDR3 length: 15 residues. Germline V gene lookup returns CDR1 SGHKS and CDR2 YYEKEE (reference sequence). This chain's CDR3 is CASSPGQDLNQPQHF. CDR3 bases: TGTGCCAGCAGCCCAGGACAGGACCTCAATCAGCCCCAGCATTTT.

The CDR3 loop is CASSLWAQRSVEAFF. CDR3 DNA sequence: TGTGCCAGCAGCTTATGGGCACAGAGGAGTGTAGAAGCTTTCTTT. The chain is built from TRBV7-2 and TRBJ1-1; D not certain. With 2 bases removed from V and 8 bases from J, the gap between germline ends came to 18 bases. This CDR3 is 15 amino acids long. The germline V gene has CDR1 SGHTA and CDR2 FQGNSA.

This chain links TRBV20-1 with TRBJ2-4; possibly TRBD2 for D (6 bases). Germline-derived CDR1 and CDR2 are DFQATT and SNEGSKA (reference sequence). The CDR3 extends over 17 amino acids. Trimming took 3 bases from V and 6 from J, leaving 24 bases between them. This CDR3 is CSASPLTGGAHLNIQYF. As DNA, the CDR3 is TGCAGTGCTAGCCCTTTGACTGGCGGGGCGCACCTAAACATTCAGTACTTC.

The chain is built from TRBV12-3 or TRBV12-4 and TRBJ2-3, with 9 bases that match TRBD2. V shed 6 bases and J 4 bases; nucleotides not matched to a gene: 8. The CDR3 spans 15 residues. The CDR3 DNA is TGTGCCAGCAGGATAGCGGGAGCGGGCGCAGATACGCAGTATTTT. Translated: CASRIAGAGADTQYF.

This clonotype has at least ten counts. The CDR3 spells CATAPGQGASSNQPQHF. The CDR3 nucleotides are TGTGCCACCGCACCGGGACAGGGGGCGAGTAGCAATCAGCCCCAGCATTTT. The V and J genes are TRBV10-3 and TRBJ1-5, with 12 bases aligning to TRBD1. Germline V CDR1 and CDR2: ENHRY, SYGVKD. The CDR3 spans 17 residues. J was trimmed by 0 bases and V by 10 bases; bases with no gene match: 10.

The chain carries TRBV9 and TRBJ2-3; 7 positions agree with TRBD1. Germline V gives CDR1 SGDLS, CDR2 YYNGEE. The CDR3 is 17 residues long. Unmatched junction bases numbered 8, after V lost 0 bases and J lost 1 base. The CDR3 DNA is TGTGCCAGCAGCGTAGAGGGGACAGCCTCCGGCACAGATACGCAGTATTTT. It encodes CASSVEGTASGTDTQYF. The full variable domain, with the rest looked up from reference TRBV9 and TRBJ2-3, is DSGVTQTPKHLITATGQRVTLRCSPRSGDLSVYWYQQSLDQGLQFLIQYYNGEERAKGNILERFSAQQFPDLHSELNLSSLELGDSALYFCASSVEGTASGTDTQYFGPGTRLTVL.

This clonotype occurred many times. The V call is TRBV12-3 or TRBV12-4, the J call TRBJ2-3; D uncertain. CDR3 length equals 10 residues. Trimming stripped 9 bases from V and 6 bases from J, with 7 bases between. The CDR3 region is CASKWDTQYF. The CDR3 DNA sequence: TGTGCCAGTAAATGGGATACGCAGTATTTT.